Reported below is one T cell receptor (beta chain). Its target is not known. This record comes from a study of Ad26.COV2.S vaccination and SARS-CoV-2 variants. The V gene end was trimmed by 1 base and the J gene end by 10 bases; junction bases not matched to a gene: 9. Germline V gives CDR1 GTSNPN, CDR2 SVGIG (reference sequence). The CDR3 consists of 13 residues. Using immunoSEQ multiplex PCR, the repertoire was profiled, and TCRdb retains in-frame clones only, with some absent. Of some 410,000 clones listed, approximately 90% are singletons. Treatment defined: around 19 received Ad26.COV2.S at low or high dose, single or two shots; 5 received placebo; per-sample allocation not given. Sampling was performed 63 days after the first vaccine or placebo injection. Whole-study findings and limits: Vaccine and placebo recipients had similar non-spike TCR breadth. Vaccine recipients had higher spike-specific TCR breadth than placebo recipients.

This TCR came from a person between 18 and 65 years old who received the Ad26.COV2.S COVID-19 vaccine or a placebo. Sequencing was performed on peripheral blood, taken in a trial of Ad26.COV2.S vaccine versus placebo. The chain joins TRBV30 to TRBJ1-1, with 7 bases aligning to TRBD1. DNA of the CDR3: TGTGCCTGGAGTGGACAGGGCCCTTGGGGAGCTTTCTTT. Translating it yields CAWSGQGPWGAFF.